Given below is one T cell receptor (beta chain) in context. No antigen is known for it. The CDR3 sequence is 12 residues long. The germline V and J ends were trimmed by 4 bases and 8 bases, with 11 bases remaining between them. CDR1 MGHDK and CDR2 SYGVNS come from the germline V gene. This sample was included in a study of breast tumors, draining lymph nodes, adjacent tissues. The study's findings and limits: Compared with lymph nodes, tumors were less diverse; compared with nontumor tissue, more. Data only fit, rather than demonstrated, lymph node origin of most tumor T cells. Luminal-like breast cancer showed significantly higher tumor–nontumor repertoire similarity than basal-like.

Axillary draining lymph nodes of breast cancer patients supplied the node samples. From the multiplex PCR reads, TCRdb called clonotypes with MiXCR, one entry per CDR3 protein. The sample contains roughly 220,000 distinct CDR3 sequences, roughly a third of which appear only once. Material: axillary lymph node tissue. This clonotype originated in a female donor with breast cancer. Some clones in this sample may be carry-over from other donors' samples. The chain joins TRBV25-1 to TRBJ1-2; unclear D gene. The CDR3 nucleotides are TGTGCCAGCAGTGTGGGATCCGGAGGCTACACCTTC. Encoded protein: CASSVGSGGYTF.